At least ten counts were recorded for the clone carrying this T cell receptor (beta chain). Its antigen is undetermined. These data belong to a study of beta chain features in type 1 diabetes. Study-wide points: In all four CD4+ subsets, TCRB CDR3 length was significantly, moderately reduced in type 1 diabetes.

All of the isolated RNA was reverse transcribed, so expressed TCRB transcripts were sequenced. The table came from immunoSEQ multiplex PCR; TCRdb's copy has only in-frame clones and leaves some out. The data show approximately 240,000 clones, around 16% seen once. Looked up from germline, CDR1 is SGHTA and CDR2 is FQGNSA. The CDR3 loop spans 15 amino acids. The junction had 5 bases not matched to a gene; V was cut back by 5 bases and J by 3 bases. The clonotype comes from a man aged 25-45 years with type 1 diabetes. The sample comprised naive CD4+ T cells from blood. The V and J genes are TRBV7-2 and TRBJ2-2; 8 nucleotides line up with TRBD2. The CDR3 nucleotides read TGTGCCAGCAGCCAAGCGGGAGTATACACCGGGGAGCTGTTTTTT. Translated: CASSQAGVYTGELFF.